The rows below give T cell receptor beta chains drawn from one sample of a study of blood T cell repertoires in COVID-19. Sequenced by immunoSEQ multiplex PCR; TCRdb stores in-frame clones only, minus some. The data hold roughly 200,000 clones, with around nine tenths observed a single time. The sequenced sample consisted of PBMCs or T cells enriched from blood (not recorded which). These receptors all stem from a woman in her twenties or thirties who had been exposed to COVID-19. CDR3s include the opening cysteine and the closing phenylalanine or tryptophan. A D gene is named only where the DNA matches it firmly. Size is omitted from some rows. Given values are once, few, many or a class for expanded clones.

D,size,J,V,CDR3,DNA
TRBD1,.,TRBJ1-4,TRBV6-5,CASSYGTGGEKLFF,TGTGCCAGCAGTTACGGGACAGGGGGCGAAAAACTGTTTTTT
TRBD1,.,TRBJ2-6,TRBV19,CASSISAGGFAGANVLTF,TGTGCCAGTAGTATATCGGCAGGGGGCTTCGCTGGGGCCAACGTCCTGACTTTC
.,.,TRBJ1-1,TRBV6-5,CASSYFGDTEAFF,TGTGCCAGCAGTTACTTCGGGGACACTGAAGCTTTCTTT
.,.,TRBJ2-6,TRBV5-8,CASSFGNLQANVLTF,TGTGCCAGCAGCTTCGGGAACCTCCAGGCCAACGTCCTGACTTTC
.,.,TRBJ2-7,TRBV6-7,CASSAPRGTHSYEQYF,TGTGCCAGCAGTGCCCCGAGGGGGACCCATAGCTACGAGCAGTACTTC
.,.,TRBJ2-1,TRBV5-4,CASSLALLANNEQFF,TGTGCCAGCAGCTTGGCTCTACTAGCAAACAATGAGCAGTTCTTC
.,.,TRBJ2-5,TRBV5-4,CASSLGSGIGETQYF,TGTGCCAGCAGCTTGGGTTCAGGGATCGGGGAGACCCAGTACTTC
.,.,TRBJ1-1,TRBV2,CATTREATTEAFF,TGTGCCACAACCAGGGAAGCAACCACTGAAGCTTTCTTT
TRBD1,few,TRBJ1-6,TRBV12-5,CASGLGTGGKMRSPLHF,TGTGCTAGTGGACTTGGGACAGGGGGAAAGATGCGTTCACCCCTCCACTTT
TRBD2,.,TRBJ2-1,TRBV19,CASSIVTSGAYNEQFF,TGTGCCAGTAGTATAGTTACTAGCGGGGCCTACAATGAGCAGTTCTTC
.,.,TRBJ1-5,TRBV15,CATSSGVGQPQHF,TGTGCCACCAGCTCAGGGGTCGGACAGCCCCAGCATTTT
.,once,TRBJ1-2,TRBV7-2,CASSLMVGRDGSYTF,TGTGCCAGCAGCTTAATGGTTGGCAGGGATGGGAGCTACACCTTC
.,.,TRBJ1-5,TRBV5-6,CASSREGTLSNQPQHF,TGTGCCAGCAGCAGGGAAGGGACACTTAGCAATCAGCCCCAGCATTTT
TRBD1,.,TRBJ2-7,TRBV7-2,CASSPRRDSSYEQYF,TGTGCCAGCAGCCCCCGCAGGGACAGCTCCTACGAGCAGTACTTC
.,.,TRBJ2-1,TRBV5-1,CASSWGTSSYNEQFF,TGCGCCAGCAGCTGGGGGACAAGCTCCTACAATGAGCAGTTCTTC
.,.,TRBJ2-7,TRBV2,CASSEFHSSSYEQYF,TGTGCCAGCAGTGAATTTCACTCCTCCTCCTACGAGCAGTACTTC
TRBD1,.,TRBJ1-1,TRBV19,CASTLWGQGNTEAFF,TGTGCCAGTACCCTGTGGGGACAGGGGAACACTGAAGCTTTCTTT
TRBD1,.,TRBJ1-2,TRBV10-3,CAIRDRGDYGYTF,TGTGCCATCAGGGACAGGGGAGACTATGGCTACACCTTC
.,.,TRBJ2-3,TRBV10-3,CATKRGSTDTQYF,TGTGCCACAAAAAGGGGGAGCACAGATACGCAGTATTTT
TRBD2,.,TRBJ2-3,TRBV5-1,CASSYSGSTDTQYF,TGCGCCAGTTCGTATAGCGGGAGCACAGATACGCAGTATTTT
.,few,TRBJ1-1,TRBV12-3/TRBV12-4,CASSPAGYTEAFF,TGTGCCAGCAGCCCGGCGGGATACACTGAAGCTTTCTTT
TRBD1,.,TRBJ1-2,TRBV4-1,CASSPQGGGTDYGYTF,TGCGCCAGCAGCCCCCAGGGGGGTGGGACCGACTATGGCTACACCTTC
.,.,TRBJ1-1,TRBV28,CASSLPQATEAFF,TGTGCCAGCAGTTTGCCCCAGGCCACTGAAGCTTTCTTT
TRBD1,.,TRBJ1-5,TRBV12-5,CASGPSGGSGGNQPQHF,TGTGCTAGTGGCCCCTCAGGGGGCTCAGGCGGCAATCAGCCCCAGCATTTT
TRBD1,.,TRBJ1-2,TRBV2,CASSGTGGVYGYTF,TGTGCCAGCAGCGGGACAGGGGGCGTCTATGGCTACACCTTC
.,.,TRBJ2-7,TRBV11-3,CASSLVGLSSEQYF,TGTGCCAGCAGCTTAGTTGGACTCTCGTCCGAGCAGTACTTC
.,.,TRBJ1-2,TRBV2,CASIVGIPYGYTF,TGTGCCAGCATCGTCGGGATTCCCTATGGCTACACCTTC
.,.,TRBJ1-2,TRBV6-2/TRBV6-3,CASSYSITDPFLNYGYTF,TGTGCCAGCAGTTACTCGATAACAGATCCATTCCTTAACTATGGCTACACCTTC